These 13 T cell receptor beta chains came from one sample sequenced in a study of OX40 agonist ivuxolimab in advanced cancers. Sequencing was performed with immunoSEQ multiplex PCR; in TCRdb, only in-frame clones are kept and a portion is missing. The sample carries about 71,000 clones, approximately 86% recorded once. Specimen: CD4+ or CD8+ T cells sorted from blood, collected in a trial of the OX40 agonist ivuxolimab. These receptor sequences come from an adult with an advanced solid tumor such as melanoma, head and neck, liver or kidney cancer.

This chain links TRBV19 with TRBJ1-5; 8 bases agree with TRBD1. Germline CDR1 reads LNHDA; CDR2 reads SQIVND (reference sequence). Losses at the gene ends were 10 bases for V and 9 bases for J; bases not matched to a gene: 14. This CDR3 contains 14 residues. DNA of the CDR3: TGTGCCACCAGAGGGGGGACAGGCGGTCGGCCCCAGCATTTT. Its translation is CATRGGTGGRPQHF.

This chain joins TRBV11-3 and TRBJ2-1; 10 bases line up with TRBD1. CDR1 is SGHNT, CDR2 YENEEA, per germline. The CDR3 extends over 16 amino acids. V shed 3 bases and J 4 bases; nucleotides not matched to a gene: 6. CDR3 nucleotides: TGTGCCAGCAGCTTTCGACAGGGGGCCGGATACAATGAGCAGTTCTTC. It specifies CASSFRQGAGYNEQFF.

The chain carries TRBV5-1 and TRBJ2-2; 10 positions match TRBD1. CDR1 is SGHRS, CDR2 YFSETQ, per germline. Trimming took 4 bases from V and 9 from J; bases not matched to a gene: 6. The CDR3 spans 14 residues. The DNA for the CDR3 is TGCGCCAGCAGCACTGACAGGGGGCGGTGGGAGCTGTTTTTT. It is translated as CASSTDRGRWELFF.

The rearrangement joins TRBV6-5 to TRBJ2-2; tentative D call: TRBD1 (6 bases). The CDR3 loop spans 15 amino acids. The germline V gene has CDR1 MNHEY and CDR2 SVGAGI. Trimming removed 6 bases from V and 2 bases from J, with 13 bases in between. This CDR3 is CASRPGTHNTGELFF. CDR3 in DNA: TGTGCCAGCAGACCCGGGACACATAACACCGGGGAGCTGTTTTTT.

The CDR3 loop reads CAIAQSGRPDTQYF. Written as DNA, the CDR3 is TGTGCCATCGCACAAAGCGGGAGGCCAGATACGCAGTATTTT. The chain recombines TRBV10-3 with TRBJ2-3; 9 nucleotides agree with TRBD2. Unmatched junction bases numbered 7, after V lost 8 bases and J lost 4 bases. The CDR3 runs 14 residues. Per germline, CDR1 ENHRY and CDR2 SYGVKD.

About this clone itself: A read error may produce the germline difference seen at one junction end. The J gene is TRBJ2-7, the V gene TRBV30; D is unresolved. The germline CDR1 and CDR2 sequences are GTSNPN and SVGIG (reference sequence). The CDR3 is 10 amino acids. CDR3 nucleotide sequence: TGTGCCTGGAGTGGCTACGGGCAGTACTTC. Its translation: CAWSGYGQYF.

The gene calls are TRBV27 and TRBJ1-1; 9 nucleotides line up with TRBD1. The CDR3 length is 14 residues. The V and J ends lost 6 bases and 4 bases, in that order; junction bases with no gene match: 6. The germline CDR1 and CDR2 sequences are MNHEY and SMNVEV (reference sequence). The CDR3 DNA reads TGTGCCAGCAGGACAGGGGGTTATAGCACTGAAGCTTTCTTT. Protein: CASRTGGYSTEAFF.

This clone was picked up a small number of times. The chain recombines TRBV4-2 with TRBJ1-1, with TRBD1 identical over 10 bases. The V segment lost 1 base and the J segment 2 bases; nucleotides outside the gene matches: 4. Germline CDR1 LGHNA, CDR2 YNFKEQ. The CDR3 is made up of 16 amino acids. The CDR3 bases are TGTGCCAGCAGCCAAGGCGGACAGGGGGGCAACACTGAAGCTTTCTTT. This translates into CASSQGGQGGNTEAFF.

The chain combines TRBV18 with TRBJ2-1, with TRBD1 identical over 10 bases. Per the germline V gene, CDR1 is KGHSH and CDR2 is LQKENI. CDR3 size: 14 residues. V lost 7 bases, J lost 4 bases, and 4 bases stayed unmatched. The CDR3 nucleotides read TGTGCCAGCTTTCTGGACAGGGGGTACAATGAGCAGTTCTTC. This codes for CASFLDRGYNEQFF.

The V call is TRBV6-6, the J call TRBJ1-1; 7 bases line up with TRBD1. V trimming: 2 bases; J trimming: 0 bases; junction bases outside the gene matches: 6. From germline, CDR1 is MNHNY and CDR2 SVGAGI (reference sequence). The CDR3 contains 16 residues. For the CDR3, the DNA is TGTGCCAGCAGTTACCGAGCCGGGACAGTGAACACTGAAGCTTTCTTT. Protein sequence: CASSYRAGTVNTEAFF.

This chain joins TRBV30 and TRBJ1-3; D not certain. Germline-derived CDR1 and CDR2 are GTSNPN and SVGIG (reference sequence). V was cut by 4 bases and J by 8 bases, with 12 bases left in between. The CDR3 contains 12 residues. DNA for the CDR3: TGTGCCTGGACAGGCCGTGTGGACACCATATATTTT. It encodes CAWTGRVDTIYF.

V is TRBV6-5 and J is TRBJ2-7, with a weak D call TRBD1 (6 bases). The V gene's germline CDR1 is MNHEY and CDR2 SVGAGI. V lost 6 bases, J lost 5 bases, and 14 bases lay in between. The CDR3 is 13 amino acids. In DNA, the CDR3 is TGTGCCAGCAGGGAGCAGGGGTTCCACGAGCAGTACTTC. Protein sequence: CASREQGFHEQYF.

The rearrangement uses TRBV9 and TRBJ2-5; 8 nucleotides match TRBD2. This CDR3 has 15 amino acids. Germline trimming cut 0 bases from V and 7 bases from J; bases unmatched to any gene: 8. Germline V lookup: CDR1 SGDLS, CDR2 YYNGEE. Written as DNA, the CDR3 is TGTGCCAGCAGCGTAGATACCGGGAGGGGAGGGACCCAGTACTTC. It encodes CASSVDTGRGGTQYF.